This T cell receptor (beta chain) emerged from a study of cytomegalovirus exposure and HLA in healthy donors (TCRdb year 2017). Some background on the complete study: According to an earlier analysis of several hundred of the donors, about 180 million T cells yielded 117 million unique TCR beta sequences and approximately 300 Gb of sequence data. Around 320 gigabases of sequencing data and approximately 85 million unique TCR sequences were included in an early release covering roughly 600 HLA-typed donors. The genetic ancestry cluster associated with self-reported Caucasian donors included around four fifths of the roughly 400 genotyped donors. The aim of the study was to test whether cataloging public T cell receptors could identify signatures of past pathogen exposure. Using immunosequencing, the study profiled T cell repertoires from 640 or so subjects and related those repertoires to cytomegalovirus serostatus. Besides the first cohort of around 670 subjects, a separate validation cohort made up of over 100 different subjects was used. The study combined high-throughput TCR immunosequencing, statistical association of individual TCRs with disease status, and machine learning to predict cytomegalovirus infection status. A later analysis re-examined previously published TCR beta repertoires from over 500 donors and added high-resolution HLA genotyping to investigate patterns of TCR occurrence. The later analysis used no new phenotypic data to find candidate immune exposures, relying instead on TCR beta sequences and their occurrence across donors. An earlier analysis of 587 of the donors used high-throughput TCR beta sequencing to judge whether each TCR beta V gene segment behaved as functional or pseudogenic. Donor age, sex, ethnicity and CMV serostatus were collected together with the repertoire data. A later genetic analysis took genome-wide SNP genotypes for about 55% of the 666 donors and used that subset as a discovery cohort. All discovery cohort repertoires had been generated using a single sequencing platform. HLA typing covered class I and class II loci at four-digit resolution. Typing coverage varied by locus: about 620-640 donors for A, B, C, DRB1 and DQB1; approximately 500 for DQA1; around 570 for DPA1; approximately 470 for DPB1. Roughly 5 DR-DQ haplotypes were handled as single units for association and clustering because linkage in the cohort was strong. Across some 400 genotyped donors of the cohort, an average of roughly 250,000 unique TCR beta nucleotide sequences per donor were sequenced, and roughly a sixth of those sequences were non-productive.

From V the trimming removes 5 bases and from J it removes 7 bases, while the gene matches leave 8 bases of the junction unaccounted for. Based on the germline V gene (reference sequence), the CDR1 and CDR2 sequences are SEHNR and FQNEAQ. The CDR3 spans 16 residues, from the cysteine through the phenylalanine. The DNA shown is the 48-base CDR3, in frame from base 1. This clone has a handful of counts. There is no known antigen for this receptor. Per-nucleotide qualities are absent, and no much larger clonotype sits a single base away. Points the paper makes about the study in general: A later genetic analysis reported fewer N-insertions in productive TCRs among donors in an Asian-associated ancestry cluster than the roughly 700-donor mean. Cytomegalovirus status was reported to be diagnosed by the classifier with high specificity and sensitivity in both the original and validation cohorts. Approximately 16 rarely observed V segments, including chromosome 9 orphons, were excluded from the earlier analysis of about 600 of the donors because counts were too low. In a later analysis, the rate of TCR association differed among HLA loci, with DRB1 alleles having the most associated TCRs and HLA-C alleles having the fewest. A later genetic analysis associated a missense DCLRE1C variant with V-gene and J-gene trimming of TCR beta chains, and an independent cohort replicated the association. The presence/absence analyses assumed that sequencing depth was roughly uniform across donors, and that assumption may not be true. CMV serostatus was the only immune exposure information available for the cohort. Broadly in line with IMGT annotations, most TCR beta V segments showed up in productive rearrangements about 87% or about 30% of the time in an earlier analysis of approximately 640 of the donors. Linkage disequilibrium might explain the correlated functional status among segregating V segments, but an unknown experimental factor could not be ruled out. Because HLA typing was unavailable for some donors at each locus, only the typed subset was used in association tests. A cluster of highly shared sequence variants was judged likely to represent a technical artifact of the sequencing pipeline. In vitro tests confirmed that a few of the cytomegalovirus-associated TCR beta chains recognize cytomegalovirus antigens. The authors suggested that the approach could potentially be generalized to other disease states and immunological phenotypes. In the study, 150 to 200 TCR beta chains were listed as associated with cytomegalovirus. A further reported finding was that TCR beta sequences accurately predicted the HLA-A and HLA-B alleles for most subjects in the first cohort. In a later analysis, most CMV-associated TCR beta chains were found to appear HLA-restricted, with HLA associations seemingly driven largely by CMV exposure. A later analysis associated about 17,000 TCR beta sequences with specific HLA alleles at a false discovery rate of 0.05. Compared with equally common non-associated chains, HLA-associated TCR beta chains in a later analysis were more clonally expanded and had lower generation probabilities. In a later analysis, several top co-occurrence clusters were reported to appear linked to parvovirus B19, influenza, CMV and Epstein-Barr virus. Some IMGT-functional V segments, including TRBV6-2 and TRBV6-3, could not be distinguished by the 87-base-pair reads and were therefore excluded. Assigning TCR associations to individual alleles was difficult when HLA alleles, especially DR and DQ, strongly co-occurred. While some public TCRs were present in many individuals, most TCR sequences turned up only very rarely across donors. This cohort had only TCR beta chains sequenced, and the lack of alpha or paired-chain data limited which features could be detected.

The cohort was made up of 666 healthy bone marrow donors. At the time of sampling, all cohort members were nominally healthy, though unrecorded immune exposures were likely present. The donor tested CMV seronegative and was one of the 352 seronegative cohort members. Every donor gave a peripheral blood sample, and the peripheral blood mononuclear cells from that sample were used for TCR beta sequencing. Genomic DNA extraction from the blood cell samples was performed with the Qiagen DNeasy Blood Extraction Kit. Library preparation was by the immunoSEQ multiplex PCR assay. The multiplex PCR relied on a mix of 60 forward primers for TCR Vbeta segments and 13 reverse primers for TCR Jbeta segments. Amplification of the CDR3 region of rearranged TCR beta genes was performed with a multiplex PCR assay on genomic DNA. The amplified TCR beta libraries were sequenced on the Illumina HiSeq System as 87-base-pair reads. The study's processing was this. A later analysis tallied roughly 76 million unique TCR beta chains across the 666 repertoires, and some 10 million of those chains were shared by two or more donors. Raw reads were error-corrected and collapsed into unique sequences by a nearest-neighbor algorithm in which closely related sequences were merged to remove PCR and sequencing errors. CDR3 sequences were aligned to IMGT reference sequences to assign V, D and J gene segments. For a sequence to be retained, at least a six-nucleotide match to both a V gene segment and a J gene segment was required. Rearrangements were classified as productive when the CDR3 lacked stop codons and remained in frame with V and J, and all other rearrangements were classified as non-productive. Following IMGT convention, CDR3 was defined as the stretch from the second conserved V-encoded cysteine to the conserved J-encoded phenylalanine. In an earlier analysis of roughly 610 of the donors, sequences lacking an unambiguous match to a single V gene segment were excluded. In an earlier analysis of some 590 of the donors, V segments were called functional above 56.7% productive rearrangements and were called segregating when the between-donor standard deviation exceeded 5%. A statistical classification framework was built for diagnosing cytomegalovirus status from the catalog of TCR beta chain sequences. In a later analysis, V and J genes were assigned by comparing TCR nucleotide sequences against IMGT/GENE-DB human TR gene sequences. Using the TCRdist pipeline, a later analysis assigned CDR3 sequences along with most-parsimonious VDJ recombination scenarios. In a later analysis, each TCR beta chain was defined by its CDR3 amino acid sequence together with its V-gene family, and reads lacking a unique V-gene family were excluded. As a way to deal with suspected cross-contamination and a sequencing artifact, a later analysis dropped hundreds of nucleotide sequences that were highly shared and had low generation probability. In a later analysis, a clonal expansion index was calculated for each public chain from normalized within-repertoire ranks of inferred template counts. Generation probabilities in a later analysis came from a VDJ recombination model fitted to out-of-frame rearrangements, and those results were checked against IGoR. In a later analysis, hypergeometric tests were used to score TCR-TCR, TCR-HLA and TCR-CMV co-occurrence, with a repertoire-size bias correction applied to TCR pairs. A later analysis estimated false discovery rates by permuting HLA or CMV assignments 20 times. A later analysis grouped co-occurring TCRs with DBSCAN, adding TCRdist sequence similarity when clustering within HLA-allele-positive subsets. For co-occurrence clustering, repertoires with fewer than 30,000 or more than 120,000 public chains were excluded, along with four to six repertoires with anomalous nucleotide sharing. TCRdb retrieved this table from immuneACCESS and kept in-frame rearrangements only. Not all clones are present; in checked studies, unresolved V genes account for under half, and no reason is known for the remainder. V, J and clone size are those of that table, while D and trimming were read from the DNA. The sample table contains over 85,000 clones; only one count was recorded for about two thirds of them. The ten most abundant clones make up approximately 1.1% of the sample.

The sample comprised PBMCs. The sequence came from a female donor in good health and CMV-seronegative. The rearranged chain carries TRBV7-9 and TRBJ2-1; the junction holds 13 bases that match TRBD2. CDR3 sequence: CASSPIGLAGANEQFF. The sequenced DNA is TGTGCCAGCAGCCCGATCGGACTAGCGGGGGCGAATGAGCAGTTCTTC.